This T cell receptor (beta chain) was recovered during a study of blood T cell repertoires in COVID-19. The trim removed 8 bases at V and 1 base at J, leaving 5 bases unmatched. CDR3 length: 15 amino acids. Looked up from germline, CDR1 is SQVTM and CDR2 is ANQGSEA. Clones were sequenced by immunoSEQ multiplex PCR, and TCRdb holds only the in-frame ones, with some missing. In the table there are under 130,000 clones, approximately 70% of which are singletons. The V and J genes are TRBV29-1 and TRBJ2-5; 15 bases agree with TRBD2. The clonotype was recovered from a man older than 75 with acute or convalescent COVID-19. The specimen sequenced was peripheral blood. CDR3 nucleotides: TGCAGCACCGGACTAGCGGGAGGGTTCCAAGAGACCCAGTACTTC. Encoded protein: CSTGLAGGFQETQYF.